This T cell receptor (beta chain) was recorded in a study of control samples from healthy donors and cancer patients. Germline V gene sequence: CDR1 LNHDA, CDR2 SQIVND (reference sequence). The length of the CDR3 is 15 residues. V lost 4 bases to trimming and J lost 7 bases; unmatched junction nucleotides: 10. The assay was immunoSEQ multiplex PCR, and TCRdb's table has in-frame clones only and misses some. Here the sample spans 50,000 or so clones, roughly 90% being singletons. The chain combines TRBV19 with TRBJ2-1, with TRBD2 matching over 7 bases. The origin of this receptor is a man aged 50-59 years in good health. Sequencing was performed on blood. The CDR3 loop is CASSTLRTGGNEQFF. Written as DNA, the CDR3 is TGTGCCAGTAGTACACTGCGCACCGGGGGGAATGAGCAGTTCTTC. The entire variable domain, with the rest obtained from reference TRBV19 and TRBJ2-1, is as follows: DGGITQSPKYLFRKEGQNVTLSCEQNLNHDAMYWYRQDPGQGLRLIYYSQIVNDFQKGDIAEGYSVSREKKESFPLTVTSAQKNPTAFYLCASSTLRTGGNEQFFGPGTRLTVL.